This T cell receptor (beta chain) was recorded in a study of blood T cell repertoires in COVID-19. Study context: The analysed material was cDNA or gDNA that came from T cells, B-cell-depleted T cells, or PBMCs.

What the recovered Cohort 3 donors had was two negative PCRs, clearance, or symptom resolution. This clone was observed a single time. Method: immunoSEQ multiplex PCR; TCRdb's copy keeps in-frame clones and lacks some. Among 350,000 to 400,000 clones, more than 70% were seen once, and the ten largest hold more than 1%. Sequencing was performed on PBMCs or T cells enriched from blood (not recorded which). This clonotype was sampled from a woman aged 18-29 years who had recovered from COVID-19.

The CDR3 spells CASSYSGPSDTQYF. The DNA for the CDR3 is TGTGCCAGCAGTTACTCGGGGCCGTCAGATACGCAGTATTTT. The gene calls are TRBV6-5 and TRBJ2-3, with D perhaps matching TRBD1 (5 bases). Trimming removed 0 bases from V and 4 bases from J, with 8 bases in between. CDR3 length equals 14 residues. CDR1 is MNHEY, CDR2 SVGAGI, per germline.